The clone carrying this T cell receptor (beta chain) has just one count. Original analysis: How many nucleated cells were present was estimated from reference gene primer amplification. Some clones are missing from TCRdb's copy, which holds only in-frame ones; the method was immunoSEQ multiplex PCR. V, J and clone size are those of that table, while D and trimming were read from the DNA. The top ten clones hold approximately 0.65% of a sample with around 470,000 clones, about 92% of them seen once. This entry is derived from a study of blood T cell repertoires in COVID-19. Study-wide context: Nucleic acid was either cDNA or gDNA, and it came from T cells, B-cell-depleted T cells, or PBMCs.

This CDR3 is built from 15 residues. Looked up from germline, CDR1 is SGHTA and CDR2 is FQGNSA. With V trimmed by 7 bases and J by 7 bases, 9 bases remained unmatched. Those who participated ranged in age from roughly 18 to 90 years and resided in 20 to 30 US areas. Recovery meant two consecutive negative NP/OP PCR tests, professional clearance, or resolved symptoms. V and J are TRBV7-2 and TRBJ1-4; 10 bases match TRBD1. The clonotype comes from a man younger than 35 who had recovered from COVID-19. The material sequenced was PBMCs or T cells enriched from blood (not recorded which). Written as DNA, the CDR3 is TGTGCCAGCAACCACCTGGGACAGGGGAGTGAAAAACTGTTTTTT. As protein: CASNHLGQGSEKLFF.